At least ten counts were recorded for the clone carrying this T cell receptor (beta chain). The antigen remains unidentified. This entry is derived from a study of T-cell memory formation after mild COVID-19. Points from the study as a whole: A subset of responding clones appeared in pre-infection memory, suggesting cross-reactive memory joined. Specificity for SARS-CoV-2 was not confirmed among the second-wave clones peaking on day 37.

Constant-segment primers were used for 5'RACE, and the resulting TCR alpha and TCR beta cDNA libraries carried sample barcodes and UMIs. TCRdb recomputed calls from the 5' RACE reads with MiXCR, one row per CDR3 protein. The sample shows some 120,000 distinct CDR3 sequences, about 6% of them seen only once. This CDR3 is 15 amino acids long. CDR1 and CDR2 (germline): SGHRS, YFSETQ. The V gene end was trimmed by 5 bases and the J gene end by 0 bases; junction bases not matched to a gene: 7. V gene TRBV5-1 combines with J gene TRBJ2-5; 7 bases agree with TRBD2. Sequencing used PBMCs or a T cell subset sorted from them (not recorded which). The source of this sequence is an adult woman who had mild COVID-19 (a few samples of this study predate the infection). Cell type and time point are not known. The CDR3: CASSLTSMYQETQYF. CDR3 sequence (DNA): TGCGCCAGCAGTCTGACTAGCATGTACCAAGAGACCCAGTACTTC.